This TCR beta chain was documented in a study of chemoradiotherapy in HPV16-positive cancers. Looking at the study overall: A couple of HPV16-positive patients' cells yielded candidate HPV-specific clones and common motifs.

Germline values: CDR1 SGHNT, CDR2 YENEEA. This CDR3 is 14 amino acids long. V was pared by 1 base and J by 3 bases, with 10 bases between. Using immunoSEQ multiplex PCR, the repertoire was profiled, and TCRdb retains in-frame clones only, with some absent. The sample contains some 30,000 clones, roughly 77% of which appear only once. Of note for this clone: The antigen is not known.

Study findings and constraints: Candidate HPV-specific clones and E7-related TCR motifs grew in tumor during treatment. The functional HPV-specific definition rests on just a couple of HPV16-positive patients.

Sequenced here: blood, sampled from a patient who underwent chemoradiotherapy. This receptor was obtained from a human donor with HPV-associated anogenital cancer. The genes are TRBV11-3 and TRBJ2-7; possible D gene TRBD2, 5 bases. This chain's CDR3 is CASSLVAGSYEQYF. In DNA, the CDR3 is TGTGCCAGCAGCTTAGTCGCTGGGAGCTACGAGCAGTACTTC.